This T cell receptor (beta chain) came from a study of read filtering for tumor transcriptome and immune sequencing (dated by TCRdb to 2020 to 2021). Study-level background: The cohort consisted of some 16 male and some 13 female patients, with a mean age of about 66 years and an age range of roughly 47 to 90. By revised international staging, 8 or 9 patients were R-ISS I, fewer than 20 were R-ISS II and about 7 were R-ISS III. After DNase treatment, whole-transcriptome libraries were prepared using the TruSeq RNA Access Library Prep Kit. TCR-region mapped reads per sample ranged from about 4.05 to 11 million with IR-seq versus only roughly 75 to 1273 with RNA-seq. Using the same bone marrow samples, the study ran both targeted immune repertoire sequencing and bulk whole-transcriptome sequencing and then compared the TCR repertoires from each method. A main aim was a read-filtering strategy for immune repertoire data, specifically whether clonotypes supported by a single read should be removed. The research as a whole found: Single-read clonotypes made up about 82% of clonotypes but roughly 3.5% of total reads in IR-seq, and just under 75% of clonotypes and around 45% of reads in RNA-seq. The sorted CD138-negative fraction was composed of a mixed bone marrow immune population rather than of purified T cells. The correlation between IR-seq and RNA-seq shared clonotype proportions was increased by removal of single-read clonotypes. Compared with RNA-seq, IR-seq captured clonotypes at much greater depth and more reliably, and a smaller IR-seq throughput was enough to identify most of the shared clonotypes.

TCR libraries were built from 400 ng RNA with the Immunoverse kit, using molecular barcoded adaptors covering alpha/delta and beta/gamma chains. The same RNA used for transcriptome sequencing was used for TCR library preparation. TCR libraries were sequenced on an Illumina HiSeq 4000 with 2 x 150 cycles. Under the source paper's analysis protocol: TCR reads were aligned to human V, D, J and C references and assembled into CDR3 clonotypes with MiXCR, including quality filtering and error correction. The tcR package in R was used to analyze clonotype counts and gene usage diversity. Raw mapping reads were checked after the RNA-seq reads had been mapped by STAR aligner version 2.5.3a onto the human GRCh37 genome. To test the effect of sequencing depth on detected clonotypes, IR-seq fastq files were randomly downsampled using Seqtk 1.3. TCRdb reanalyzed the raw reads on its own, using fastp at Q25 for trimming and MiXCR for clone calling, and kept in-frame beta chains. Every CDR3 protein is listed once, alongside the most common genes and DNA of its rows. V and J calls and clone size were set by TCRdb, not the authors. The sample profile shows 25,000 to 35,000 distinct CDR3 sequences; 18% of them were found once. The ten largest make up 16% of the sample.

Bone marrow was sampled from every patient at the time of active disease. Isolation of bone marrow mononuclear cells was performed by Ficoll-Hypaque density gradient centrifugation. Myeloma plasma cells were removed and CD138-negative cells were obtained by negative selection following labeling with CD138 magnetic microbeads on a MACS separator. Flow cytometry on an Attune NxT with CD138 antibodies was used to check the purity of the isolated cells. Total RNA was extracted with TRIzol reagent and quantified with a NanoDrop spectrophotometer. Paired RNA-seq and IR-seq were performed on the CD138-negative bone marrow sample of each patient. This clonotype was seen many times. No antigen is known for it. No quality values exist for individual bases; no much larger clone is one base distant. The germline V gene (reference sequence) yields DFQATT for CDR1 and SNEGSKA for CDR2. CDR3 length: 13 amino acids, cysteine to phenylalanine. This entry keeps only the CDR3 DNA: 39 bases, framed from base 1. Deletion took 6 bases off V and 5 bases off J, with a span of 17 bases between the germline ends.

The chain uses TRBV20-1 and TRBJ2-7; the D call is possibly TRBD1 or TRBD2, each sharing 6 bases. The material sequenced was a population of CD138-negative cells sorted from bone marrow. Sample cell subset or site, as interpreted from the label and publication: bone marrow mononuclear cells depleted of CD138+ plasma/myeloma cells by negative magnetic selection. The receptor was derived from a donor aged 40 or older with multiple myeloma. The CDR3 in this case is CSASGAGAHEQYF. The DNA sequence follows: TGCAGTGCATCGGGAGCAGGGGCCCACGAGCAGTACTTC.